This entry lists 22 T cell receptor beta chains sequenced from one sample in a study of cytomegalovirus exposure and HLA in healthy donors (dated by TCRdb to the late 2010s). Receptor amplification or capture employed the immunoSEQ multiplex PCR assay. TCRdb stores this immuneACCESS table with in-frame sequences only. Part of the clones is absent; in the studies checked, under half of the shortfall reflects unresolved V genes, and no reason is known for the rest. For this sample there are 75,000 to 95,000 clones; about 96% appear just once. In total, the top ten clones hold around 0.78% of the sample. The source material was PBMCs. The receptors come from a young man in good health and CMV-seronegative.

V is TRBV19 and J is TRBJ1-5, with a weak D call TRBD1 (5 bases). The germline V gene has CDR1 LNHDA and CDR2 SQIVND (reference sequence). The V end was cut by 5 bases, the J end by 1 base, with 12 bases between. This CDR3 has 15 residues. This CDR3 is CASSGGGGSNQPQHF. CDR3 DNA sequence: TGTGCCAGTAGTGGCGGGGGTGGGAGCAATCAGCCCCAGCATTTT.

This rearrangement joins TRBV28 to TRBJ1-5; TRBD1 matches 8 bases. The CDR3 length is 16 residues. The trim removed 6 bases at V and 0 bases at J, leaving 7 bases unmatched. Germline CDR1 is MDHEN and CDR2 is SYDVKM. The CDR3 is CASRNYRGDSNQPQHF. CDR3 bases: TGTGCCAGCAGGAACTACAGGGGGGATAGCAATCAGCCCCAGCATTTT.

This clone occurred once. The chain has TRBV5-4 and TRBJ2-1, with 10 bases matching TRBD2. CDR3 length equals 16 residues. J was trimmed by 6 bases and V by 2 bases; bases with no gene match: 8. Germline-derived CDR1 and CDR2 are SGHNT and YYREEE (reference sequence). The CDR3 sequence is CASSFGAGGRGNEQFF. Written as DNA, the CDR3 is TGTGCCAGCAGCTTTGGAGCGGGAGGGCGCGGCAATGAGCAGTTCTTC.

This rearrangement joins TRBV15 to TRBJ2-3; 8 bases agree with TRBD2. Per germline, CDR1 LNHNV and CDR2 YYDKDF (reference sequence). Trimming at V came to 7 bases and at J to 8 bases, leaving 14 bases not matched to a gene. The CDR3 is made up of 15 amino acids. CDR3 nucleotide sequence: TGTGCCACCACACCCCGGGAGGGTGGGGCGGGTACGCAGTATTTT. Translation: CATTPREGGAGTQYF.

This sequence joins TRBV27 and TRBJ2-3; 11 bases align to TRBD2. V was clipped by 3 bases and J by 1 base; unmatched bases: 9. Germline-derived CDR1 and CDR2 are MNHEY and SMNVEV (reference sequence). The CDR3 contains 18 residues. CDR3 bases: TGTGCCAGCAGTTTCGTGGCTAGCGGGAGGAGGGGCACAGATACGCAGTATTTT. Its protein is CASSFVASGRRGTDTQYF.

The table lists this clone with a few counts. The chain has TRBV14 and TRBJ1-2, with TRBD1 matching over 9 bases. This CDR3 is 15 amino acids long. CDR1 SGHDN and CDR2 FVKESK come from the germline V gene. The junction had 9 bases not matched to a gene; V was cut back by 4 bases and J by 6 bases. In nucleotides, the CDR3 is TGTGCCAGCAGCCCCGGGACAGGGTATAGGAATGGCTACACCTTC. Translated, it gives CASSPGTGYRNGYTF.

This rearrangement joins TRBV30 to TRBJ1-1; D unclear. CDR3 length: 13 amino acids. CDR1 is GTSNPN and CDR2 is SVGIG in the germline V gene (reference sequence). Trimming pared 2 bases from V and 1 base from J, leaving 8 bases between. The CDR3, as DNA: TGTGCCTGGAGTCCACGACAGAACACTGAAGCTTTCTTT. Protein sequence: CAWSPRQNTEAFF.

This chain joins TRBV5-1 and TRBJ2-3, with TRBD2 matching 7 bases. After removal of 0 bases from V and 4 bases from J, the junction contained 8 bases not matched to a gene. This CDR3 spans 16 amino acids. CDR1 SGHRS and CDR2 YFSETQ come from the germline V gene. The CDR3 reads CASSLVGGSFSDTQYF. CDR3 bases: TGCGCCAGCAGCTTGGTTGGCGGGAGTTTTTCAGATACGCAGTATTTT.

This clone was seen a single time. CDR3 residues: CASSLGLGLALDEQFF. The CDR3 DNA reads TGTGCCAGCAGCTTAGGCCTCGGACTAGCTCTCGATGAGCAGTTCTTC. The genes are TRBV13 and TRBJ2-1; the match to TRBD2 covers 8 bases. From germline, CDR1 is PRHDT and CDR2 FYEKMQ (reference sequence). This CDR3 is built from 16 residues. The V segment lost 0 bases and the J segment 8 bases; nucleotides outside the gene matches: 9. Complete variable domain (other parts from reference TRBV13 and TRBJ2-1): AAGVIQSPRHLIKEKRETATLKCYPIPRHDTVYWYQQGPGQDPQFLISFYEKMQSDKGSIPDRFSAQQFSDYHSELNMSSLELGDSALYFCASSLGLGLALDEQFFGPGTRLTVL.

This clone was detected only once. The J gene is TRBJ1-3, the V gene TRBV18, with no clear D. V was pared by 3 bases and J by 0 bases, with 6 bases between. From germline, CDR1 is KGHSH and CDR2 LQKENI. There are 14 residues in the CDR3. Here the CDR3 reads CASSPGASGNTIYF. CDR3 bases: TGTGCCAGCTCACCCGGAGCCTCTGGAAACACCATATATTTT.

The gene calls are TRBV19 and TRBJ1-5, with D maybe TRBD1 (5 bases). Looked up from germline, CDR1 is LNHDA and CDR2 is SQIVND (reference sequence). This CDR3 has 15 residues. The germline V and J ends were trimmed by 0 bases and 6 bases, with 12 bases remaining between them. The CDR3 bases are TGTGCCAGTAGTATAGATGCAGGGAACGGTCAGCCCCAGCATTTT. Translation: CASSIDAGNGQPQHF.

The chain recombines TRBV11-2 with TRBJ2-1; TRBD1 agrees at 9 bases. CDR1 SGHAT and CDR2 FQNNGV come from the germline V gene. The CDR3 sequence is 13 residues long. The trim removed 4 bases at V and 8 bases at J, leaving 3 bases unmatched. The CDR3 bases are TGTGCCAGCAGCTCAACAGGGGGCCATGAGCAGTTCTTC. Its protein product is CASSSTGGHEQFF.

The CDR3 nucleotides read TGTGCCAGCAGTTCAGGGCCCCAGCATTTT. Residues: CASSSGPQHF. The chain carries TRBV28 and TRBJ1-5; the D is unclear. The CDR3 totals 10 residues. Per germline, CDR1 MDHEN and CDR2 SYDVKM. Trimming stripped 4 bases from V and 9 bases from J, with 4 bases between.

The chain has TRBV5-6 and TRBJ2-1; D is possibly TRBD2 (6 bases). The CDR3 consists of 16 residues. V was shortened by 0 bases and J by 2 bases, with 12 bases between the two germline ends. CDR1 is SGHDT and CDR2 is YYEEEE in the germline V gene. The CDR3 protein is CASSLVGTYTYNEQFF. CDR3 in DNA: TGTGCCAGCAGCTTGGTGGGGACTTATACCTACAATGAGCAGTTCTTC.

J is TRBJ2-1 and V is TRBV2; 8 bases map to TRBD1. The CDR3 is 12 amino acids. Trimming took 3 bases from V and 9 from J; bases not matched to a gene: 1. The germline CDR1 and CDR2 sequences are SNHLY and FYNNEI. CDR3 sequence reads: CASSDRGLEQFF. In nucleotides, the CDR3 is TGTGCCAGCAGTGACAGGGGGCTTGAGCAGTTCTTC.

The CDR3, as DNA: TGTGCCAGTAGTATCCAGGGAGTGGGACAACGGACTGAAGCTTTCTTT. It encodes CASSIQGVGQRTEAFF. This chain connects TRBV19 to TRBJ1-1; D is possibly TRBD1 (6 bases). The CDR3 has 16 residues. The V gene's germline CDR1 is LNHDA and CDR2 SQIVND (reference sequence). V lost 3 bases, J lost 5 bases, and 19 bases lay in between.

This chain connects TRBV6-4 to TRBJ2-1, with 9 bases identical to TRBD2. V trimming: 6 bases; J trimming: 10 bases; junction bases outside the gene matches: 13. In germline, CDR1 is MRHNA, CDR2 SNTAGT. The CDR3 spans 15 residues. The CDR3 sequence: CASSSGGRATDEQFF. The CDR3 DNA reads as TGTGCCAGCAGCAGCGGGGGGAGGGCAACCGACGAGCAGTTCTTC.

The rearrangement uses TRBV19 and TRBJ2-2, with D possibly being TRBD1 (6 bases). The ends were cut back, 0 bases at V and 6 bases at J, with 20 bases in the middle. The CDR3 is 18 amino acids. From germline, CDR1 is LNHDA and CDR2 SQIVND (reference sequence). CDR3: CASSIDVWTEGKAGELFF. In DNA, the CDR3 is TGTGCCAGTAGTATAGATGTCTGGACAGAAGGAAAGGCCGGGGAGCTGTTTTTT.

The V and J genes are TRBV2 and TRBJ1-4; D uncertain. Between the trimmed V and J ends, which lost 10 bases and 0 bases, there was a span of 9 bases. CDR3 length: 13 amino acids. CDR1 and CDR2 from the germline V gene are SNHLY and FYNNEI. CDR3: CANNRATNEKLFF. The CDR3 nucleotides are TGTGCCAACAACAGAGCAACTAATGAAAAACTGTTTTTT.

The genes are TRBV15 and TRBJ2-1, with TRBD2 matching over 8 bases. The germline V gene encodes CDR1 LNHNV and CDR2 YYDKDF (reference sequence). V was clipped by 4 bases and J by 7 bases; unmatched bases: 6. There are 14 residues in the CDR3. CDR3 region: CATSIGGTSNEQFF. Here the CDR3 DNA reads TGTGCCACCAGCATTGGCGGGACTAGTAATGAGCAGTTCTTC.

The chain couples TRBV19 to TRBJ1-2, with D perhaps matching TRBD1 (6 bases). Germline V gene lookup returns CDR1 LNHDA and CDR2 SQIVND (reference sequence). This CDR3 spans 14 amino acids. V was cut by 6 bases and J by 4 bases, with 15 bases left in between. CDR3 in DNA: TGTGCCAGTAGCCGCCGACAGGCCGCCTATGGCTACACCTTC. This codes for CASSRRQAAYGYTF.

The V gene is TRBV6-6, the J gene TRBJ1-2, with no clear D. The CDR3 length is 14 residues. Trimming removed 5 bases at V and 2 bases at J, with 12 bases between. From germline, CDR1 is MNHNY and CDR2 SVGAGI (reference sequence). The CDR3 loop is CASSLAQQNYGYTF. DNA for the CDR3: TGTGCCAGCAGTCTCGCACAGCAGAACTATGGCTACACCTTC.